This entry is about one T cell receptor beta chain. Antigen unknown. There are 15 residues in the CDR3. CDR1 is MNHNY and CDR2 is SVGAGI in the germline V gene (reference sequence). Between the trimmed V and J ends, which lost 7 bases and 0 bases, there was a span of 12 bases. This table comes from immunoSEQ multiplex PCR, and its TCRdb copy is limited to in-frame clones, with some not included. The profile covers approximately 35,000 clones, with about 80% appearing a single time and under 30% taken by the ten largest. These data are taken from a study of OX40 agonist ivuxolimab in advanced cancers. Study information: Intravenous ivuxolimab at 0.01 to 10 mg/kg was given to patients every 2 weeks. The group had a mean age of around 60 years, ranged from 23 to 79, and was just under 85% male. It was permissible to have had prior anti-PD-1, anti-PD-L1 or anti-CTLA-4 therapy, and approximately 41% had some. Findings and caveats of the study: CD4+ and CD8+ blood T cells expanded clonally by week 6 at 0.1 to 3.0 mg/kg.

Sequences were derived from CD4+ or CD8+ T cells sorted from blood, sampled in a trial of the OX40 agonist ivuxolimab. This clonotype originated in an adult with an advanced solid tumor such as melanoma, head and neck, liver or kidney cancer. This chain uses TRBV6-6 with TRBJ1-4; maybe TRBD1 (5 bases). CDR3 sequence reads: CASTFRESTNEKLFF. For the CDR3, the DNA is TGTGCCAGCACCTTCAGGGAATCAACTAATGAAAAACTGTTTTTT.